A single T cell receptor (beta chain) is shown here with its context. Its antigen is unknown. Described treatment: about 20 received Ad26.COV2.S at low or high dose, single or two shots; several received placebo; per-sample allocation not given. Collection of the samples took place on day 63 after the first injection of vaccine or placebo. Vaccination employed an Ad26 vector expressing the Wuhan-strain SARS-CoV-2 spike. The data belong to a study of Ad26.COV2.S vaccination and SARS-CoV-2 variants. Findings of the study overall: Total T cell responses may have been underestimated by the TCR breadth and depth analyses.

Measured with immunoSEQ multiplex PCR; TCRdb has only the in-frame clones, and not every one. The table shows roughly 700,000 clones, with about 89% occurring only once. Trimming took 3 bases from V and 4 from J; bases not matched to a gene: 7. Per germline, CDR1 SGHNT and CDR2 YYREEE (reference sequence). The CDR3 contains 15 residues. The gene calls are TRBV5-4 and TRBJ2-5, with TRBD1 identical over 9 bases. The origin of this receptor is a person aged 18-65 years who received the Ad26.COV2.S COVID-19 vaccine or a placebo. The source material was peripheral blood, sampled in a trial of Ad26.COV2.S vaccine versus placebo. The CDR3 here is CASSSTGGGGETQYF. DNA of the CDR3: TGTGCCAGCAGCTCGACAGGGGGTGGAGGAGAGACCCAGTACTTC. The full variable domain, rest sourced from reference TRBV5-4 and TRBJ2-5, is ETGVTQSPTHLIKTRGQQVTLRCSSQSGHNTVSWYQQALGQGPQFIFQYYREEENGRGNFPPRFSGLQFPNYSSELNVNALELDDSALYLCASSSTGGGGETQYFGPGTRLLVL.